The text below deals with one T cell receptor (beta chain). Profiling relied on immunoSEQ multiplex PCR, and the TCRdb table lists in-frame clones only, not all of them. The sample yields some 250,000 clones, 80% to 90% seen once. V lost 4 bases and J lost 2; bases outside the gene matches: 20. CDR3 length: 20 amino acids. The germline V gene has CDR1 SQVTM and CDR2 ANQGSEA. These data originate in a study of blood T cell repertoires in COVID-19. The receptor was isolated from a woman between 45 and 60 years old who had recovered from COVID-19. The sample comprised PBMCs or T cells enriched from blood (not recorded which). The chain couples TRBV29-1 to TRBJ1-4, with 9 bases matching TRBD1. The CDR3 sequence is CSVGDRAMKNHEGTNEKLFF. The DNA for the CDR3 is TGCAGCGTTGGGGACAGGGCGATGAAAAATCATGAGGGGACTAATGAAAAACTGTTTTTT.